The 28 T cell receptor beta chains below were found in one sample sequenced in a study of cytomegalovirus exposure and HLA in healthy donors. The PCR was carried out with 60 Vbeta primers and 13 Jbeta primers. Clones were read by immunoSEQ multiplex PCR, and TCRdb kept only the in-frame ones, dropping some. The sample consists of approximately 130,000 clones, more than 65% of them appearing once. Specimen: PBMCs. These receptors were obtained from a man aged 18 to 30 in good health and CMV-seropositive.

The chain couples TRBV7-9 to TRBJ2-1; D is undetermined. V lost 4 bases and J 9 bases, leaving 19 bases between the germline ends. Germline assignment: CDR1 SEHNR and CDR2 FQNEAQ (reference sequence). The CDR3 contains 15 residues. CDR3 sequence (DNA): TGTGCCAGCAGCTCTCGTAACTACTCCTTAGGTGAGCAGTTCTTC. Protein: CASSSRNYSLGEQFF.

The chain couples TRBV7-9 to TRBJ2-1; 9 bases are a match to TRBD2. From germline, CDR1 is SEHNR and CDR2 FQNEAQ (reference sequence). This CDR3 region has 13 residues. V lost 3 bases and J lost 10; bases outside the gene matches: 4. The CDR3 bases are TGTGCCAGCAGCTTGGGACTAGCATTCGAGCAGTTCTTC. Encoded protein: CASSLGLAFEQFF.

The table lists this clone with a count of one. V usage is TRBV30 and J usage is TRBJ2-2, with TRBD2 as a possible D gene (7 bases). This CDR3 is built from 13 residues. V lost 3 bases to trimming and J lost 5 bases, with 10 bases between them. Per the germline V gene, CDR1 is GTSNPN and CDR2 is SVGIG (reference sequence). The CDR3, as DNA: TGTGCCTGGAGCGGGGGGCGGACCGGGGAGCTGTTTTTT. Translation gives CAWSGGRTGELFF.

The chain links TRBV5-1 to TRBJ2-1; 12 bases agree with TRBD2. Germline CDR1 reads SGHRS; CDR2 reads YFSETQ. V lost 4 bases and J lost 14; bases outside the gene matches: 4. The length of the CDR3 is 12 residues. CDR3 in amino acids: CASSATSGGKFF. Here the CDR3 DNA reads TGCGCCAGCAGCGCGACTAGCGGGGGTAAGTTCTTC.

The chain is built from TRBV10-3 and TRBJ2-1, with TRBD2 identical over 9 bases. The germline V gene encodes CDR1 ENHRY and CDR2 SYGVKD. Losses at the gene ends were 7 bases for V and 3 bases for J; bases not matched to a gene: 7. The CDR3 consists of 15 residues. CDR3 sequence reads: CAITDSGGIYNEQFF. The DNA for the CDR3 is TGTGCCATCACCGACAGCGGGGGGATCTACAATGAGCAGTTCTTC.

This chain connects TRBV13 to TRBJ1-1; 9 bases line up with TRBD1. J gave up 5 bases and V 5 bases, and 6 bases lay outside the gene matches. CDR1 and CDR2 from the germline V gene are PRHDT and FYEKMQ (reference sequence). The CDR3 has 14 residues. The CDR3 bases are TGTGCCAGCAGCACGGGACAGGGTGCTACTGAAGCTTTCTTT. Amino acid sequence: CASSTGQGATEAFF.

The chain is built from TRBV20-1 and TRBJ1-6, with D unresolved. The germline CDR1 and CDR2 sequences are DFQATT and SNEGSKA (reference sequence). The CDR3 loop spans 11 amino acids. Trimming took 3 bases from V and 9 from J, leaving 6 bases between them. The DNA for the CDR3 is TGCAGTGCTAGTCTGCGTTCACCCCTCCACTTT. Encoded protein: CSASLRSPLHF.

A few counts support this clone. Sequence at one end of the junction differs from germline and may be a read error. The chain employs TRBV7-7 and TRBJ1-4, with D perhaps TRBD1 (5 bases). The germline V gene has CDR1 SSHAT and CDR2 FNYEAQ (reference sequence). CDR3 length: 14 amino acids. The CDR3 spells CASSQEFGAMELFF. The DNA for the CDR3 is TGTGCTAGCAGCCAAGAATTTGGGGCGATGGAACTGTTTTTT.

The V and J genes are TRBV2 and TRBJ1-2; 10 bases are a match to TRBD1. The CDR3 spans 15 residues. Per germline, CDR1 SNHLY and CDR2 FYNNEI. V lost 6 bases and J lost 8; bases outside the gene matches: 12. The CDR3 loop reads CASSEAGQGTDGYTF. DNA of the CDR3: TGTGCCAGCAGCGAGGCGGGACAGGGGACTGACGGCTACACCTTC. Together with reference TRBV2 and TRBJ1-2, the CDR3 gives the full variable domain: EPEVTQTPSHQVTQMGQEVILRCVPISNHLYFYWYRQILGQKVEFLVSFYNNEISEKSEIFDDQFSVERPDGSNFTLKIRSTKLEDSAMYFCASSEAGQGTDGYTFGSGTRLTVV.

The chain joins TRBV14 to TRBJ1-5; no firm D call. Trimming stripped 4 bases from V and 2 bases from J, with 24 bases between. This CDR3 is built from 19 residues. Per germline, CDR1 SGHDN and CDR2 FVKESK. CDR3 sequence: CASSRRPMHRPFCNQPQHF. The CDR3 DNA reads as TGTGCCAGCAGCCGCCGACCAATGCACAGACCTTTTTGCAATCAGCCCCAGCATTTT.

With respect to this clone: At one end, the junction sequence differs from germline, possibly due to a read error. V and J are TRBV28 and TRBJ2-1; D might be TRBD1 (6 bases). The CDR3 runs 11 residues. Germline-derived CDR1 and CDR2 are MDHEN and SYDVKM. The CDR3 DNA is TGTGCCAGCAGGGACAGATCGGTCGACGTCTTC. The encoded protein is CASRDRSVDVF.

This chain joins TRBV6-5 and TRBJ1-3, with 7 bases matching TRBD1. The CDR3 extends over 15 amino acids. V was clipped by 2 bases and J by 3 bases; unmatched bases: 4. The germline V gene encodes CDR1 MNHEY and CDR2 SVGAGI. The CDR3 here is CASSYARTGGNTIYF. DNA of the CDR3: TGTGCCAGCAGTTACGCCAGGACAGGTGGAAACACCATATATTTT.

The V and J genes are TRBV11-2 and TRBJ1-4, with TRBD1 as a possible D gene (5 bases). CDR1 is SGHAT and CDR2 is FQNNGV in the germline V gene. The V gene lost 0 bases and the J gene lost 8 bases, with 10 bases spanning the gap. The CDR3 has 14 residues. CDR3: CASSLDVDTEKLFF. The CDR3 DNA reads as TGTGCCAGCAGCTTAGATGTGGACACAGAAAAACTGTTTTTT.

About this clone: Other DNA sequences of this sample code for an identical CDR3. This rearrangement joins TRBV13 to TRBJ2-7; TRBD2 is a possible D gene (5 bases). Trimming shortened V by 4 bases and J by 3 bases, and 7 bases separated the two germline ends. Germline CDR1 is PRHDT and CDR2 is FYEKMQ (reference sequence). The CDR3 sequence is 12 residues long. CDR3 sequence reads: CASSSGNYEQYF. CDR3 in DNA: TGTGCCAGCAGCTCGGGAAACTACGAGCAGTACTTC.

The rearrangement links TRBV19 to TRBJ2-1; D call uncertain. Trimming stripped 3 bases from V and 0 bases from J, with 33 bases between. The CDR3 is 23 residues long. Germline CDR1 reads LNHDA; CDR2 reads SQIVND (reference sequence). CDR3 residues: CASSIGWRERSHPQPSSYNEQFF. The CDR3 DNA is TGTGCCAGTAGTATCGGGTGGCGAGAGCGCTCACACCCTCAACCGAGCTCCTACAATGAGCAGTTCTTC.

This clone was observed a few times. The chain couples TRBV28 to TRBJ1-2; 11 nucleotides align to TRBD1. The CDR3 length is 15 residues. V gave up 3 bases and J gave up 8 bases; unmatched junction bases: 8. CDR1 and CDR2 from the germline V gene are MDHEN and SYDVKM. CDR3 amino acids: CASSFTGQGAWGYTF. The CDR3 bases are TGTGCCAGCAGTTTTACAGGACAGGGGGCGTGGGGCTACACCTTC.

The chain employs TRBV10-1 and TRBJ1-2, with TRBD1 as a possible D gene (5 bases). Trimming took 10 bases from V and 2 from J, leaving 14 bases between them. The CDR3 covers 13 residues. Per germline, CDR1 WNHNN and CDR2 SYGVQD (reference sequence). In nucleotides, the CDR3 is TGCGCCATCCAGACAGCCGAAAACTATGGCTACACCTTC. The encoded protein is CAIQTAENYGYTF.

This rearrangement joins TRBV6-6 to TRBJ2-7; TRBD1 matches at 8 bases. V lost 0 bases to trimming and J lost 3 bases; unmatched junction nucleotides: 7. CDR3 length: 16 amino acids. From germline, CDR1 is MNHNY and CDR2 SVGAGI (reference sequence). This CDR3 is CASSYSLGQGGYEQYF. CDR3 in DNA: TGTGCCAGCAGTTACTCCCTAGGACAGGGAGGCTACGAGCAGTACTTC.

The chain combines TRBV30 with TRBJ2-5, with 7 bases identical to TRBD2. The DNA matches TRBJ2-7 better at its end, which makes the J call doubtful. Germline CDR1 and CDR2: GTSNPN and SVGIG (reference sequence). There are 15 residues in the CDR3. DNA of the CDR3: TGTGCCTGGAGTGCTTTTGCGGGGGTCCCCTACGAGCAGTACTTC. Protein: CAWSAFAGVPYEQYF.

The chain joins TRBV5-5 to TRBJ1-5; tentative D call: TRBD1 (6 bases). The CDR3 is 15 amino acids. Trimming took 6 bases from V and 6 from J, leaving 19 bases between them. CDR1 SGHKS and CDR2 YYEKEE come from the germline V gene (reference sequence). CDR3 sequence: CASTLGEGGSQPQHF. For the CDR3, the DNA is TGTGCCAGCACCCTGGGGGAAGGGGGAAGTCAGCCCCAGCATTTT.

The chain recombines TRBV19 with TRBJ1-5, with D perhaps TRBD1 (6 bases). V lost 3 bases and J 5 bases, leaving 17 bases between the germline ends. CDR1 and CDR2 from the germline V gene are LNHDA and SQIVND (reference sequence). The CDR3 covers 16 residues. CDR3 coding DNA: TGTGCCAGTAGTATTAAAGGGACATTCCGGGATCAGCCCCAGCATTTT. Translating it yields CASSIKGTFRDQPQHF.

This clone turned up a few times. This rearrangement joins TRBV29-1 to TRBJ1-2, with TRBD1 matching over 9 bases. Trimming took 7 bases from V and 6 from J; bases not matched to a gene: 6. The CDR3 is made up of 12 amino acids. The germline V gene encodes CDR1 SQVTM and CDR2 ANQGSEA. In DNA form, the CDR3 reads TGCAGCGGCGGACAGGGGAGCGATGGCTACACCTTC. Protein: CSGGQGSDGYTF.

This clone turned up a few times. This chain links TRBV5-1 with TRBJ1-2, with 7 bases aligning to TRBD1. Trimming took 0 bases from V and 8 from J; bases not matched to a gene: 7. This CDR3 spans 14 amino acids. Germline-derived CDR1 and CDR2 are SGHRS and YFSETQ. CDR3 amino acids: CASSLGTGGMGYTF. In DNA form, the CDR3 reads TGCGCCAGCAGCTTGGGGACAGGAGGAATGGGCTACACCTTC.

The chain combines TRBV27 with TRBJ1-5; 7 nucleotides line up with TRBD1. This CDR3 region has 13 residues. The germline V gene has CDR1 MNHEY and CDR2 SMNVEV (reference sequence). After removal of 8 bases from V and 6 bases from J, the junction contained 7 bases not matched to a gene. The CDR3 region has the DNA TGTGCCAGCTCCCAGGGGGTTGGTCAGCCCCAGCATTTT. It translates to CASSQGVGQPQHF.

The rearrangement joins TRBV5-4 to TRBJ2-6; a weak D match, TRBD2 (5 bases). The CDR3 is 17 amino acids. Germline CDR1 and CDR2: SGHNT and YYREEE (reference sequence). V lost 4 bases to trimming and J lost 1 base, with 15 bases between them. Here the CDR3 reads CASSTGLGGSGANVLTF. CDR3 bases: TGTGCCAGCAGCACTGGTCTTGGAGGTTCTGGGGCCAACGTCCTGACTTTC.

The chain joins TRBV5-1 to TRBJ1-2; D might be TRBD1 (5 bases). The CDR3 is 13 amino acids. The germline CDR1 and CDR2 sequences are SGHRS and YFSETQ. V lost 0 bases to trimming and J lost 4 bases, with 7 bases between them. CDR3 loop: CASSLDRGYGYTF. The CDR3 bases are TGCGCCAGCAGCTTGGATAGGGGCTATGGCTACACCTTC.

About this clone: Sequence at one end of the junction differs from germline and may be a read error. The chain couples TRBV6-5 to TRBJ1-4; 8 bases are shared with TRBD1. The CDR3 totals 13 residues. Germline values: CDR1 MNHEY, CDR2 SVGAGI. This chain's CDR3 is CASKRDRNEKLLF. CDR3 sequence (DNA): TGTGCCAGCAAGCGGGACAGGAATGAAAAGCTGTTGTTT.

As concerns this clone: Distinct nucleotide sequences in the sample also encode this CDR3. The V and J genes are TRBV5-1 and TRBJ2-4, with 13 bases matching TRBD2. CDR3 size: 15 residues. Germline values: CDR1 SGHRS, CDR2 YFSETQ. V lost 2 bases, J lost 6 bases, and 2 bases stayed unmatched. This chain's CDR3 is CASSLLAGGLNIQYF. Here the CDR3 DNA reads TGCGCCAGCAGCTTACTAGCGGGAGGGTTAAACATTCAGTACTTC.